The T cell receptor (beta chain) described here comes from a study of shared clonotypes between healthy human individuals. About this clone: This same CDR3 is encoded by further DNA sequences in the sample.

Positively selected for CCR7, the CD45RO-negative cells used as naive CD8 cells excluded terminally differentiated effector memory CD45RA+ cells. Profiling relied on immunoSEQ multiplex PCR, and the TCRdb table lists in-frame clones only, not all of them. The data show some 2 million clones, approximately 94% seen once. The CDR3 runs 15 residues. CDR1 and CDR2 from the germline V gene are SGHTA and FQGNSA. Trimming removed 2 bases from V and 7 bases from J; junction bases left unmatched: 3. The receptor was derived from a man younger than 35 in good health. The sequenced sample consisted of naive CD8+ T cells sorted from blood. V gene TRBV7-2 combines with J gene TRBJ2-1; 12 bases map to TRBD2. The CDR3: CASSLYGLAGNEQFF. The DNA of the CDR3 is TGTGCCAGCAGCTTATATGGACTAGCGGGAAATGAGCAGTTCTTC.